One and the same sample provided the 26 T cell receptor beta chains below, sequenced in a study of OX40 agonist ivuxolimab in advanced cancers. Profiling relied on immunoSEQ multiplex PCR, and the TCRdb table lists in-frame clones only, not all of them. The data show about 78,000 clones, about 90% seen once. The starting material was CD4+ or CD8+ T cells sorted from blood, obtained in a trial of the OX40 agonist ivuxolimab. The receptors shown here come from an adult with an advanced solid tumor such as melanoma, head and neck, liver or kidney cancer.

The chain couples TRBV30 to TRBJ1-4, with 8 nucleotides matching TRBD1. V was pared by 0 bases and J by 8 bases, with 8 bases of the junction left unmatched. From germline, CDR1 is GTSNPN and CDR2 SVGIG (reference sequence). The CDR3 is 15 residues long. In DNA form, the CDR3 reads TGTGCCTGGAGTGTACAGGACAGGGAGGGGGAAAAACTGTTTTTT. Its translation: CAWSVQDREGEKLFF.

V and J are TRBV5-1 and TRBJ1-1; maybe TRBD1 (5 bases). Trimming pared 0 bases from V and 5 bases from J, leaving 17 bases between. Per the germline V gene, CDR1 is SGHRS and CDR2 is YFSETQ. The CDR3 sequence is 16 residues long. The CDR3: CASSLAIGALGTEAFF. CDR3 DNA sequence: TGCGCCAGCAGCTTGGCCATTGGGGCCTTGGGGACTGAAGCTTTCTTT.

This sequence joins TRBV5-1 and TRBJ1-2; 7 bases agree with TRBD1. CDR1 SGHRS and CDR2 YFSETQ come from the germline V gene. The CDR3 is 15 amino acids. J was trimmed by 3 bases and V by 4 bases; bases with no gene match: 9. CDR3 sequence (DNA): TGCGCCAGCAGCGACACAGGGGCTGGTGACTATGGCTACACCTTC. Encoded protein: CASSDTGAGDYGYTF. Full variable domain (rest looked up from reference TRBV5-1 and TRBJ1-2): KAGVTQTPRYLIKTRGQQVTLSCSPISGHRSVSWYQQTPGQGLQFLFEYFSETQRNKGNFPGRFSGRQFSNSRSEMNVSTLELGDSALYLCASSDTGAGDYGYTFGSGTRLTVV.

This clone came up once. The chain recombines TRBV15 with TRBJ1-1; D remains unclear. The V gene's germline CDR1 is LNHNV and CDR2 YYDKDF (reference sequence). This CDR3 has 15 residues. V was cut by 3 bases and J by 5 bases, with 16 bases left in between. CDR3 bases: TGTGCCACCAGCAGCTGGCCCCCCGGTCAGACTGAAGCTTTCTTT. Translation gives CATSSWPPGQTEAFF.

The rearrangement links TRBV27 to TRBJ1-1; the D is unclear. The V and J ends lost 7 bases and 4 bases respectively, with 7 bases between them. Germline V gene data show CDR1 as MNHEY and CDR2 as SMNVEV (reference sequence). The CDR3 is made up of 11 amino acids. CDR3 in DNA: TGTGCCAGCACCAAGGGCACTGAAGCTTTCTTT. Its protein product is CASTKGTEAFF.

The chain is built from TRBV30 and TRBJ2-5; 13 positions match TRBD2. This CDR3 has 15 residues. CDR1 and CDR2 (germline): GTSNPN, SVGIG (reference sequence). The ends lost 5 bases at V and 4 bases at J; junction bases unmatched: 7. In DNA, the CDR3 is TGTGCCTGGGAAAGACTAGCGGGAGGTCGAGAGACCCAGTACTTC. This gives the protein CAWERLAGGRETQYF. Variable domain in full (rest from reference TRBV30 and TRBJ2-5): SQTIHQWPATLVQPVGSPLSLECTVEGTSNPNLYWYRQAAGRGLQLLFYSVGIGQISSEVPQNLSASRPQDRQFILSSKKLLLSDSGFYLCAWERLAGGRETQYFGPGTRLLVL.

The chain joins TRBV5-1 to TRBJ1-5; 9 positions agree with TRBD1. From germline, CDR1 is SGHRS and CDR2 YFSETQ. This CDR3 has 15 amino acids. V gave up 0 bases and J gave up 6 bases; unmatched junction bases: 4. The CDR3, as DNA: TGCGCCAGCAGCTTGGACACAGGGGGCGGTCAGCCCCAGCATTTT. The encoded protein is CASSLDTGGGQPQHF.

The chain combines TRBV7-9 with TRBJ2-5; D is ambiguous. In germline, CDR1 is SEHNR, CDR2 FQNEAQ (reference sequence). The germline V and J ends were trimmed by 1 base and 3 bases, with 9 bases remaining between them. This CDR3 region has 14 residues. This CDR3 is CASSLDRSKETQYF. In DNA, the CDR3 is TGTGCCAGCAGCTTAGATCGCAGCAAAGAGACCCAGTACTTC.

The rearrangement joins TRBV14 to TRBJ2-1, with TRBD1 matching over 7 bases. V dropped 0 bases and J dropped 2; count of bases not matched to a gene: 4. The CDR3 has 16 amino acids. Germline-derived CDR1 and CDR2 are SGHDN and FVKESK. The CDR3 sequence: CASSQDRGSTYNEQFF. The CDR3 DNA follows: TGTGCCAGCAGCCAAGACAGGGGGAGTACCTACAATGAGCAGTTCTTC.

The chain links TRBV21-1 to TRBJ1-1; TRBD1 is the table's D call, not checked against the DNA. TRBV21-1 is a listed pseudogene. This CDR3 comprises 14 residues. As DNA, the CDR3 is TGTGCCAGCAGCACCACAGGGGTGCACACTGAAGCTTTCTTT. Residues: CASSTTGVHTEAFF.

The chain has TRBV28 and TRBJ2-1, with D possibly being TRBD2 (5 bases). Looked up from germline, CDR1 is MDHEN and CDR2 is SYDVKM. The V and J ends lost 3 bases and 0 bases respectively, with 6 bases between them. The CDR3 has 14 amino acids. This chain's CDR3 is CASSFGLSYNEQFF. The DNA of the CDR3 is TGTGCCAGCAGTTTCGGACTCTCCTACAATGAGCAGTTCTTC.

This clone was recorded only once. The rearrangement uses TRBV18 and TRBJ1-2; no clear D. Between the trimmed V and J ends, which lost 3 bases and 5 bases, there was a span of 16 bases. The CDR3 spans 15 residues. From germline, CDR1 is KGHSH and CDR2 LQKENI. CDR3 DNA sequence: TGTGCCAGCTCACCCCGCACCGACCCTTCTTATGGCTACACCTTC. The encoded protein is CASSPRTDPSYGYTF.

The chain recombines TRBV18 with TRBJ1-3, with D possibly matching TRBD1 (6 bases). CDR3 length: 16 residues. Trimming stripped 3 bases from V and 0 bases from J, with 12 bases between. The germline V gene encodes CDR1 KGHSH and CDR2 LQKENI. CDR3 nucleotide sequence: TGTGCCAGCTCACCCCTGGACAGCTTCTCTGGAAACACCATATATTTT. The encoded protein is CASSPLDSFSGNTIYF.

The chain combines TRBV7-9 with TRBJ1-2; TRBD1 might be the D (6 bases). The CDR3 length is 15 residues. Per the germline V gene, CDR1 is SEHNR and CDR2 is FQNEAQ (reference sequence). The germline V and J ends were trimmed by 0 bases and 8 bases, with 16 bases remaining between them. The CDR3 DNA reads TGTGCCAGCAGCTTAGCGGGGGGCCAGGGCCGCGGCTACACCTTC. It codes for CASSLAGGQGRGYTF.

V is TRBV2 and J is TRBJ1-5; maybe TRBD1 (5 bases). V lost 5 bases and J 5 bases, leaving 13 bases between the germline ends. CDR1 is SNHLY and CDR2 is FYNNEI in the germline V gene. This CDR3 spans 14 amino acids. The CDR3 spells CASSWGSRDQPQHF. The CDR3 region has the DNA TGTGCCAGCAGTTGGGGGAGTCGAGATCAGCCCCAGCATTTT.

As concerns this clone: The junction departs from the called germline gene at one end, perhaps through a read error. The chain combines TRBV7-7 with TRBJ2-5, with D perhaps TRBD2 (5 bases). CDR3 length equals 13 residues. Germline V gives CDR1 SSHAT, CDR2 FNYEAQ (reference sequence). Written as DNA, the CDR3 is TGTGCTAGCAGCCAAAGGGTCGAGGGGACCCAGTACTTC. Its translation is CASSQRVEGTQYF. The full variable domain, completed using reference TRBV7-7 and TRBJ2-5, is GAGVSQSPRYKVTKRGQDVTLRCDPISSHATLYWYQQALGQGPEFLTYFNYEAQPDKSGLPSDRFSAERPEGSISTLTIQRTEQRDSAMYRCASSQRVEGTQYFGPGTRLLVL.

The chain employs TRBV28 and TRBJ1-2; 9 nucleotides match TRBD1. This CDR3 contains 14 residues. V shed 3 bases, J shed 8 bases, and the junction held 7 bases outside the gene matches. Germline V gene sequence: CDR1 MDHEN, CDR2 SYDVKM. CDR3 in DNA: TGTGCCAGCAGTTTGCCGGGACAGGGCTTCGGCTACACCTTC. Residues: CASSLPGQGFGYTF.

With respect to this clone: Within the sample, other DNA sequences also encode this same CDR3. The gene calls are TRBV5-1 and TRBJ2-3, with 7 bases fitting TRBD2. The CDR3 contains 15 residues. The junction had 3 bases not matched to a gene; V was cut back by 0 bases and J by 2 bases. CDR1 SGHRS and CDR2 YFSETQ come from the germline V gene. The CDR3 spells CASSLERGDTDTQYF. The DNA for the CDR3 is TGCGCCAGCAGCTTGGAACGGGGGGACACAGATACGCAGTATTTT.

This clone appeared a few times. The chain carries TRBV29-1 and TRBJ2-1; 9 bases agree with TRBD2. Germline V gives CDR1 SQVTM, CDR2 ANQGSEA. V lost 5 bases, J lost 7 bases, and 15 bases stayed unmatched. The CDR3 runs to 16 residues. CDR3 loop: CSVYGRAGGRRNEQFF. For the CDR3, the DNA is TGCAGCGTTTACGGTAGGGCGGGGGGGCGACGGAATGAGCAGTTCTTC.

Only one count was recorded for this clone. The chain carries TRBV7-8 and TRBJ1-5; 11 bases are a match to TRBD1. V gave up 3 bases and J gave up 6 bases; unmatched junction bases: 1. Looked up from germline, CDR1 is SGHVS and CDR2 is FQNEAQ. This CDR3 has 14 residues. CDR3 protein: CASSLDRGLQPQHF. The CDR3 DNA follows: TGTGCCAGCAGCTTGGACAGGGGGCTTCAGCCCCAGCATTTT.

The V gene is TRBV5-1, the J gene TRBJ2-7, with D possibly TRBD2 on 7 matching bases. Between the trimmed V and J ends, which lost 1 base and 6 bases, there was a span of 17 bases. The CDR3 is 15 amino acids. Germline V gene lookup returns CDR1 SGHRS and CDR2 YFSETQ. In DNA, the CDR3 is TGCGCCAGCAGCTTGAACTCGGGCCGGGGGGCCGAGCAGTACTTC. Protein sequence: CASSLNSGRGAEQYF.

About this clone itself: The junction departs from germline at one end; a sequencing error may be responsible. This chain uses TRBV29-1 with TRBJ1-1; 7 bases map to TRBD1. CDR1 SQVTM and CDR2 ANQGSEA come from the germline V gene. The CDR3 runs 12 residues. CDR3 protein: CSVGGLNTEAFF. The CDR3 DNA follows: TGTAGTGTAGGGGGCTTGAACACTGAAGCTTTCTTT. Using reference TRBV29-1 and TRBJ1-1 for the parts outside the CDR3, the full variable domain is SAVISQKPSRDICQRGTSLTIQCQVDSQVTMMFWYRQQPGQSLTLIATANQGSEATYESGFVIDKFPISRPNLTFSTLTVSNMSPEDSSIYLCSVGGLNTEAFFGQGTRLTVV.

The chain has TRBV7-8 and TRBJ1-1; D uncertain. V was pared by 1 base and J by 4 bases, with 7 bases between. CDR3 length: 13 amino acids. The germline V gene encodes CDR1 SGHVS and CDR2 FQNEAQ. CDR3 amino acids: CASSLVQVTEAFF. Here the CDR3 DNA reads TGTGCCAGCAGCTTAGTGCAGGTCACTGAAGCTTTCTTT. Drawing the rest from reference TRBV7-8 and TRBJ1-1, the complete variable domain is GAGVSQSPRYKVAKRGQDVALRCDPISGHVSLFWYQQALGQGPEFLTYFQNEAQLDKSGLPSDRFFAERPEGSVSTLKIQRTQQEDSAVYLCASSLVQVTEAFFGQGTRLTVV.

V gene TRBV7-8 combines with J gene TRBJ1-1; D not certain. Trimming took 2 bases from V and 3 from J, leaving 10 bases between them. CDR1 and CDR2 (germline): SGHVS, FQNEAQ. The CDR3 is made up of 14 amino acids. CDR3 in DNA: TGTGCCAGCAGCTTATGGGGAAGCGACACTGAAGCTTTCTTT. This translates into CASSLWGSDTEAFF.

This sequence joins TRBV5-5 and TRBJ2-7; D unclear. The CDR3 has 14 residues. Between the trimmed V and J ends, which lost 7 bases and 4 bases, there was a span of 18 bases. Germline V CDR1 and CDR2: SGHKS, YYEKEE (reference sequence). The CDR3 sequence: CASCPERWAYEQYF. The CDR3 coding sequence is TGTGCCAGCTGCCCCGAACGGTGGGCATACGAGCAGTACTTC. Supplemented by reference TRBV5-5 and TRBJ2-7, the full variable domain reads DAGVTQSPTHLIKTRGQQVTLRCSPISGHKSVSWYQQVLGQGPQFIFQYYEKEERGRGNFPDRFSARQFPNYSSELNVNALLLGDSALYLCASCPERWAYEQYFGPGTRLTVT.

V and J are TRBV5-4 and TRBJ1-4, with a possible D match to TRBD1 (6 bases). With 4 bases removed from V and 8 bases from J, the gap between germline ends came to 18 bases. Germline CDR1 is SGHNT and CDR2 is YYREEE (reference sequence). The CDR3 spans 15 residues. The CDR3 protein is CASSPGGPRQEKLFF. CDR3 in DNA: TGTGCCAGCAGCCCGGGGGGGCCCCGGCAGGAAAAACTGTTTTTT.